What follows is one TCR beta chain and its context. What it recognizes is unknown. A J-beta primer mix and a sample-barcoded 5' primer were used in a second PCR of about 7 to 12 cycles. TCRdb re-called the 5' RACE reads with MiXCR, one entry per CDR3 protein. The data hold about 1.1 million distinct CDR3 sequences, with 35% to 45% observed a single time. This entry is derived from a study of blood T cells in healthy people across ages. Each sample had at least 6.5 million PBMCs isolated. The study, taken as a whole, reports: The recorded TCR beta diversity per million T cells decreased in a roughly linear manner with age. One million T cells yielded diversity estimates that were considered underestimates.

V was pared by 4 bases and J by 11 bases, with 14 bases of the junction left unmatched. The germline V gene has CDR1 SGDLS and CDR2 YYNGEE. The CDR3 length is 14 residues. This sequence joins TRBV9 and TRBJ2-5, with TRBD2 identical over 7 bases. The sample comprised blood. This sequence originates from a man younger than 35 in good health. The CDR3 DNA sequence: TGTGCCAGCAGCACCACTTCGGGGGGATCTGAGCAGTACTTC. This translates into CASSTTSGGSEQYF. The full variable domain, in which reference TRBV9 and TRBJ2-5 provide the parts outside the CDR3, is DSGVTQTPKHLITATGQRVTLRCSPRSGDLSVYWYQQSLDQGLQFLIQYYNGEERAKGNILERFSAQQFPDLHSELNLSSLELGDSALYFCASSTTSGGSEQYFGPGTRLLVL.